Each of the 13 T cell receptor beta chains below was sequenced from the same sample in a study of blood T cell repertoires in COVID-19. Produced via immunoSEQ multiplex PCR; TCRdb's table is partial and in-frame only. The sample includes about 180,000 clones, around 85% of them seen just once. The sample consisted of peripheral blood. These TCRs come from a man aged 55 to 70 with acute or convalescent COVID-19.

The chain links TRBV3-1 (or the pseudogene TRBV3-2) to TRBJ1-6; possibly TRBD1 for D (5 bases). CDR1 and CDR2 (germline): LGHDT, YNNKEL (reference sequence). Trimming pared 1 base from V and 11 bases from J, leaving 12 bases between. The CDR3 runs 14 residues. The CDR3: CASSQAQGVTPLHF. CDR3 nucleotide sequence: TGTGCCAGCAGCCAAGCCCAGGGTGTGACACCCCTCCACTTT.

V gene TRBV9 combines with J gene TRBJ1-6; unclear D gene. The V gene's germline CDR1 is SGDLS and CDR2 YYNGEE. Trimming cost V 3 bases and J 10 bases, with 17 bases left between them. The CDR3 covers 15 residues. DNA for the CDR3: TGTGCCAGCAGCGCCGGAGGTAATCGAGGCTCACCCCTCCACTTT. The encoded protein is CASSAGGNRGSPLHF.

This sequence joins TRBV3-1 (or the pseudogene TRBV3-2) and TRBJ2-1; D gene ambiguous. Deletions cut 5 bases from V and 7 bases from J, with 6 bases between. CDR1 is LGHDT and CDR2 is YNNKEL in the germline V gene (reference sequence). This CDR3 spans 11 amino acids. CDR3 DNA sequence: TGTGCCAGCAGCACAGCTAATGAGCAGTTCTTC. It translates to CASSTANEQFF.

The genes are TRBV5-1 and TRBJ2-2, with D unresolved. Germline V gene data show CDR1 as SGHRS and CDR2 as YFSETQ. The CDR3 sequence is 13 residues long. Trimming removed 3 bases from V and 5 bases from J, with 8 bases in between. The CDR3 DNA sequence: TGCGCCAGCAGCTCCACATCTACCGGGGAGCTGTTTTTT. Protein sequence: CASSSTSTGELFF.

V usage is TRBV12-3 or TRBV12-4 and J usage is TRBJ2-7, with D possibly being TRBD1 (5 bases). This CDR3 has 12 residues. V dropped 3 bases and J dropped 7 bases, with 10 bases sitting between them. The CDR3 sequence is CASSFQGWEQYF. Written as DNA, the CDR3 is TGTGCCAGCAGTTTTCAGGGTTGGGAGCAGTACTTC.

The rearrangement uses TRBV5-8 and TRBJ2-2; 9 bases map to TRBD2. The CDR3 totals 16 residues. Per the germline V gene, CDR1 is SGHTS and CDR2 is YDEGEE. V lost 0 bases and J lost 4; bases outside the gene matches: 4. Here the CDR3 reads CASSLELAGSTGELFF. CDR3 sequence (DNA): TGTGCCAGCAGCTTGGAACTAGCGGGTAGCACCGGGGAGCTGTTTTTT. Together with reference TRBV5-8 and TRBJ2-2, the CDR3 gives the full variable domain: EAGVTQSPTHLIKTRGQQATLRCSPISGHTSVYWYQQALGLGLQFLLWYDEGEERNRGNFPPRFSGRQFPNYSSELNVNALELEDSALYLCASSLELAGSTGELFFGEGSRLTVL.

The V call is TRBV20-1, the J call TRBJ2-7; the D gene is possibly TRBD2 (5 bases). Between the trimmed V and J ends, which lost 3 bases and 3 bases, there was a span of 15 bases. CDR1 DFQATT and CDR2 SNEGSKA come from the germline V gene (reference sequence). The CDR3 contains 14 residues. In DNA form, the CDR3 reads TGCAGTGCTAGTGAGGGCAGCCGCTACTACGAGCAGTACTTC. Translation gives CSASEGSRYYEQYF.

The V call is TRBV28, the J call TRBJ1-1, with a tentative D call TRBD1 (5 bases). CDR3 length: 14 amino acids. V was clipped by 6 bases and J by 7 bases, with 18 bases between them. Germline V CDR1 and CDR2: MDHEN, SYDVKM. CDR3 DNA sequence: TGTGCCAGCAGGCCGGCCGGGGGAGTGGGTGAAGCTTTCTTT. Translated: CASRPAGGVGEAFF.

DNA for the CDR3: TGCAGTGCTAGTCGGACTAGCGGGAGGCTTGAGCAGTTCTTC. The encoded protein is CSASRTSGRLEQFF. The chain uses TRBV20-1 and TRBJ2-1; 14 bases are shared with TRBD2. This CDR3 comprises 14 residues. Germline trimming cut 3 bases from V and 9 bases from J; bases unmatched to any gene: 4. Germline CDR1 is DFQATT and CDR2 is SNEGSKA (reference sequence).

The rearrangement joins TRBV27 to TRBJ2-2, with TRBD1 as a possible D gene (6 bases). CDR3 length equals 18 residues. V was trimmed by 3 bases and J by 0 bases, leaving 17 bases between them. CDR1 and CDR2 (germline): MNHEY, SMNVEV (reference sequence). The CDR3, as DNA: TGTGCCAGCAGTTTCTGGCCAACGGACAGATCGAACACCGGGGAGCTGTTTTTT. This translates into CASSFWPTDRSNTGELFF.

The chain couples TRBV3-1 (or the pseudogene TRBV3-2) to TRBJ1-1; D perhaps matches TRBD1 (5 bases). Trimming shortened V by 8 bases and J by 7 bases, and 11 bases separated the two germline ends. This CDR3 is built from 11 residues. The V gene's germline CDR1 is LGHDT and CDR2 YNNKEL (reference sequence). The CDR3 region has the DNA TGTGCCAGCGGAGGGGTGGGTGAAGCTTTCTTT. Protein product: CASGGVGEAFF.

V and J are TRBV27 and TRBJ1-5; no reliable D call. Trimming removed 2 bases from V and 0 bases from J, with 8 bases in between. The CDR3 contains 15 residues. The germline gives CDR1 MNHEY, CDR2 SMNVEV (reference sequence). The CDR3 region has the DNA TGTGCCAGCAGTTTAGTCCCTTATAGCAATCAGCCCCAGCATTTT. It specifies CASSLVPYSNQPQHF.

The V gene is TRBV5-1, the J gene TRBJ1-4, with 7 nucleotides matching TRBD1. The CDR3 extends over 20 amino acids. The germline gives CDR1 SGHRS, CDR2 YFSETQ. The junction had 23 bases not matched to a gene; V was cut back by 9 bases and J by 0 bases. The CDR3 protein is CAMVPSPEDRRGATNEKLFF. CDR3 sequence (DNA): TGCGCCATGGTTCCATCTCCCGAGGACAGGAGGGGAGCAACTAATGAAAAACTGTTTTTT.